The present entry profiles one T cell receptor beta chain with its context. Method: immunoSEQ multiplex PCR; TCRdb's copy keeps in-frame clones and lacks some. The repertoire has under 200,000 clones, 70% to 90% of them found once; the top ten carry about 22%. Between the trimmed V and J ends, which lost 6 bases and 9 bases, there was a span of 9 bases. This CDR3 is built from 11 residues. The record originates from a study of blood T cell repertoires in COVID-19. Looking at the study overall: The samples span acute and convalescent COVID-19 from the United States, Italy and Spain.

Sequencing was performed on peripheral blood. The gene calls are TRBV12-3 or TRBV12-4 and TRBJ2-1; a possible D gene is TRBD1 (5 bases). This TCR came from a man aged 55 to 70 with active or convalescent COVID-19. This chain's CDR3 is CASSGQIEQFF. CDR3 nucleotides: TGTGCCAGCAGCGGACAAATTGAGCAGTTCTTC.